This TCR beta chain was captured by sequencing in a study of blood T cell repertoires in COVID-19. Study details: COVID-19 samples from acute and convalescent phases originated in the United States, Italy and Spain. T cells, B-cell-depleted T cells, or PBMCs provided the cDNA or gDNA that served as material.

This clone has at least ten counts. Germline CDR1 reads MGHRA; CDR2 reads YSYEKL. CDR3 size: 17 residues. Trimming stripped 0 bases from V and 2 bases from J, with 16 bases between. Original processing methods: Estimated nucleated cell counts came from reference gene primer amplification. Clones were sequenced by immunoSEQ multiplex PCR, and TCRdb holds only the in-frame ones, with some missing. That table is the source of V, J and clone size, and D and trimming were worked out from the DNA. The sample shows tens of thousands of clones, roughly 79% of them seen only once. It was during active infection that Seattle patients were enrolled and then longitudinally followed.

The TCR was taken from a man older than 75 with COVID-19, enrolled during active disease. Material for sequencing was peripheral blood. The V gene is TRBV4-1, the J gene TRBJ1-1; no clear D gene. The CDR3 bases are TGCGCCAGCAGCCAAGATTTCGAACACGCTCCCAACACTGAAGCTTTCTTT. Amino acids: CASSQDFEHAPNTEAFF.